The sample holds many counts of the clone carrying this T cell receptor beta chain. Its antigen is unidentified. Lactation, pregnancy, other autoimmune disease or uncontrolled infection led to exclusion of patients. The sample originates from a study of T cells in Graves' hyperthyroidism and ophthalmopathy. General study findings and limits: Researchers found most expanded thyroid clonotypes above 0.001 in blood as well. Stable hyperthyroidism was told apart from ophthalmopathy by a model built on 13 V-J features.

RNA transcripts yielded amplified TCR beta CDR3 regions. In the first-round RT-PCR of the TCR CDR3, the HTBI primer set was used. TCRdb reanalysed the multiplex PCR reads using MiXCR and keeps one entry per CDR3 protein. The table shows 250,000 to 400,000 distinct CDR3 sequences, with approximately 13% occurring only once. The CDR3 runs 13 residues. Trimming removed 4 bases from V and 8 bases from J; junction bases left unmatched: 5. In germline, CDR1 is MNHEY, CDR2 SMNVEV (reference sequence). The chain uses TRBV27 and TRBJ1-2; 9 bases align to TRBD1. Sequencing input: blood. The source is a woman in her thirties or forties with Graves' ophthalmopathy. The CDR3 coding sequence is TGTGCCAGCAGTTACGACAGGGGGTCAGGCTACACCTTC. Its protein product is CASSYDRGSGYTF.